Each of the 8 T cell receptor beta chains below was sequenced from the same sample in a study of identical twins. TCRdb re-called the 5' RACE reads with MiXCR, one entry per CDR3 protein. Of some 900,000 distinct CDR3 sequences listed, roughly an eighth were seen once; the top ten hold around 1.5%. This sample also belongs to another study, concerning yellow fever vaccine responses in identical twins.

Sequenced sample: PBMCs. These receptors were taken from a woman under 30 in good health.

This clonotype was seen more than once but under ten times. This chain connects TRBV19 to TRBJ2-5; 8 nucleotides agree with TRBD1. The CDR3 is 15 amino acids. Germline values: CDR1 LNHDA, CDR2 SQIVND (reference sequence). V lost 3 bases and J lost 5; bases outside the gene matches: 8. For the CDR3, the DNA is TGTGCCAGTAGTATCTGGACAGGGATGAGGGAGACCCAGTACTTC. Translated, it gives CASSIWTGMRETQYF.

This clonotype was detected a few times. V gene TRBV9 combines with J gene TRBJ2-2; D is undetermined. The germline V gene encodes CDR1 SGDLS and CDR2 YYNGEE. The CDR3 extends over 15 amino acids. Trimming cost V 4 bases and J 10 bases, with 20 bases left between them. The CDR3 loop reads CASSRLLQRPEELFF. DNA for the CDR3: TGTGCCAGCAGCCGACTTCTCCAGAGGCCGGAGGAGCTGTTTTTT. The complete variable domain, with remaining parts taken from reference TRBV9 and TRBJ2-2, reads DSGVTQTPKHLITATGQRVTLRCSPRSGDLSVYWYQQSLDQGLQFLIQYYNGEERAKGNILERFSAQQFPDLHSELNLSSLELGDSALYFCASSRLLQRPEELFFGEGSRLTVL.

This clonotype was seen only a few times. The chain is built from TRBV20-1 and TRBJ2-1; D is ambiguous. V was pared by 0 bases and J by 9 bases, with 15 bases between. Germline CDR1 DFQATT, CDR2 SNEGSKA (reference sequence). The CDR3 has 14 amino acids. CDR3 sequence: CSARDPDRPSEQFF. As DNA, the CDR3 is TGCAGTGCTAGAGACCCCGACCGCCCAAGTGAGCAGTTCTTC.

The chain couples TRBV18 to TRBJ2-3; D might be TRBD1 or TRBD2, each matching 5 bases. The CDR3 length is 14 residues. CDR1 is KGHSH, CDR2 LQKENI, per germline. Trimming cost V 8 bases and J 6 bases, with 18 bases left between them. The CDR3 DNA reads as TGTGCCAGCACCCAGAAACTAGGGGCGGATACGCAGTATTTT. Its translation is CASTQKLGADTQYF.

V is TRBV10-2 and J is TRBJ2-1, with 14 positions matching TRBD2. The germline V gene encodes CDR1 WSHSY and CDR2 SAAADI. The CDR3 runs 17 residues. V trimming: 6 bases; J trimming: 2 bases; junction bases outside the gene matches: 6. This chain's CDR3 is CASRGLAGEGAYNEQFF. CDR3 sequence (DNA): TGCGCCAGCAGGGGACTAGCGGGAGAGGGGGCCTACAATGAGCAGTTCTTC.

This clonotype occurred many times. The chain recombines TRBV5-5 with TRBJ2-1, with 14 positions matching TRBD2. Germline CDR1 SGHKS, CDR2 YYEKEE (reference sequence). CDR3 length: 18 amino acids. The V segment lost 4 bases and the J segment 6 bases; nucleotides outside the gene matches: 12. The CDR3, as DNA: TGTGCCAGCAGCCTTAGCCCAGTCGGGACTAGCGGGAGCAATGAGCAGTTCTTC. It encodes CASSLSPVGTSGSNEQFF.

At least ten counts were recorded for this clonotype. The chain recombines TRBV12-3 or TRBV12-4 with TRBJ2-1; D remains ambiguous. Trimming stripped 2 bases from V and 5 bases from J, with 4 bases between. The CDR3 is made up of 12 amino acids. The CDR3 DNA sequence: TGTGCCAGCAGTTTACGGGACAATGAGCAGTTCTTC. Translation: CASSLRDNEQFF.

This chain uses TRBV4-1 with TRBJ2-3; TRBD1 might be the D (7 bases). Germline V lookup: CDR1 MGHRA, CDR2 YSYEKL. The CDR3 contains 17 residues. V lost 5 bases, J lost 0 bases, and 18 bases lay in between. CDR3 DNA sequence: TGCGCCAGCAGCGCACACCAGGGGGGAACTAGCACAGATACGCAGTATTTT. Residues: CASSAHQGGTSTDTQYF.